A single sample is the source of the 31 T cell receptor beta chains below, sequenced in a study of Ad26.COV2.S vaccination and SARS-CoV-2 variants. Libraries were prepared by immunoSEQ multiplex PCR; TCRdb keeps only in-frame clonotypes and omits some of them. This table holds hundreds of thousands of clones, roughly 90% found once. Specified treatment: some 20 received Ad26.COV2.S at low or high dose, single or two shots; about 5 received placebo; per-sample allocation not given. Sampling was done on day 63 after the first vaccine or placebo injection. Here the sequenced sample was peripheral blood, taken in a trial of Ad26.COV2.S vaccine versus placebo. The receptors were sampled from a person between 18 and 60 years old who received the Ad26.COV2.S COVID-19 vaccine or a placebo.

The chain recombines TRBV19 with TRBJ2-1; the D is unclear. Trimming removed 3 bases from V and 9 bases from J, with 6 bases in between. The CDR3 has 11 residues. CDR1 and CDR2 from the germline V gene are LNHDA and SQIVND (reference sequence). The CDR3 nucleotides are TGTGCCAGTAGTATTTCTGGTGAGCAGTTCTTC. This translates into CASSISGEQFF. The full variable domain, in which reference TRBV19 and TRBJ2-1 provide the parts outside the CDR3, is DGGITQSPKYLFRKEGQNVTLSCEQNLNHDAMYWYRQDPGQGLRLIYYSQIVNDFQKGDIAEGYSVSREKKESFPLTVTSAQKNPTAFYLCASSISGEQFFGPGTRLTVL.

The chain carries TRBV12-3 or TRBV12-4 and TRBJ2-7; D call uncertain. Trimming removed 3 bases from V and 6 bases from J, with 12 bases in between. CDR3 length: 13 residues. The CDR3 spells CASSFNPIGEQYF. The CDR3 DNA follows: TGTGCCAGCAGTTTCAACCCCATCGGCGAGCAGTACTTC.

The genes are TRBV19 and TRBJ1-3; no firm D call. Looked up from germline, CDR1 is LNHDA and CDR2 is SQIVND (reference sequence). This CDR3 is built from 14 residues. Trimming took off 0 bases at V and 0 bases at J, with 3 bases between the two ends. CDR3 in DNA: TGTGCCAGTAGTATAGAGGTCTCTGGAAACACCATATATTTT. It translates to CASSIEVSGNTIYF.

The J gene is TRBJ2-2, the V gene TRBV18; D unclear. CDR3 length: 12 residues. The ends were cut back, 6 bases at V and 2 bases at J, with 4 bases in the middle. CDR1 is KGHSH and CDR2 is LQKENI in the germline V gene. The CDR3 bases are TGTGCCAGCTCTCGCAACACCGGGGAGCTGTTTTTT. It codes for CASSRNTGELFF.

The J gene is TRBJ1-3, the V gene TRBV7-2; 10 bases map to TRBD1. Germline lookup yields CDR1 SGHTA and CDR2 FQGNSA. The CDR3 consists of 16 residues. The V and J ends lost 7 bases and 1 base, in that order; junction bases with no gene match: 7. The CDR3 reads CASTPRDRGSGNTIYF. DNA of the CDR3: TGTGCCAGCACCCCCCGGGACAGGGGTTCTGGAAACACCATATATTTT.

The rearrangement joins TRBV7-2 to TRBJ2-7, with 9 positions matching TRBD1. Trimming cost V 5 bases and J 2 bases; bases outside gene matches: 16. Germline CDR1 SGHTA, CDR2 FQGNSA. The CDR3 spans 18 residues. This CDR3 is CASSPSPSRQGEPYEQYF. The CDR3 coding sequence is TGTGCCAGCAGCCCTAGCCCCTCCCGACAGGGGGAGCCCTACGAGCAGTACTTC. Complete variable domain (other parts from reference TRBV7-2 and TRBJ2-7): GAGVSQSPSNKVTEKGKDVELRCDPISGHTALYWYRQSLGQGLEFLIYFQGNSAPDKSGLPSDRFSAERTGGSVSTLTIQRTQQEDSAVYLCASSPSPSRQGEPYEQYFGPGTRLTVT.

V gene TRBV10-3 combines with J gene TRBJ1-2; 9 bases agree with TRBD1. CDR1 and CDR2 from the germline V gene are ENHRY and SYGVKD. After removal of 10 bases from V and 2 bases from J, the junction contained 8 bases not matched to a gene. The CDR3 contains 14 residues. The CDR3 nucleotides are TGTGCCAACTCGGGACAGGGAGGAAACTATGGCTACACCTTC. Protein product: CANSGQGGNYGYTF.

The J gene is TRBJ1-1, the V gene TRBV27; TRBD1 matches at 8 bases. The CDR3 covers 14 residues. Germline values: CDR1 MNHEY, CDR2 SMNVEV (reference sequence). J gave up 5 bases and V 5 bases, and 7 bases lay outside the gene matches. CDR3 nucleotides: TGTGCCAGCAGTCCTTGGACAGGGAGTACTGAAGCTTTCTTT. Translated, it gives CASSPWTGSTEAFF.

This clone appeared once. This chain links TRBV19 with TRBJ2-1; the D gene is possibly TRBD2 (6 bases). Germline-derived CDR1 and CDR2 are LNHDA and SQIVND (reference sequence). The CDR3 has 16 amino acids. V dropped 5 bases and J dropped 0 bases, with 14 bases sitting between them. The CDR3 nucleotides read TGTGCCAGTAGTCCGACTAGACCTAGCTCCTACAATGAGCAGTTCTTC. The encoded protein is CASSPTRPSSYNEQFF.

The chain has TRBV11-2 and TRBJ1-2, with no clear D. Germline loops: CDR1 SGHAT, CDR2 FQNNGV. The CDR3 contains 13 residues. V was shortened by 2 bases and J by 2 bases, with 6 bases between the two germline ends. CDR3 in amino acids: CASSLLQNYGYTF. In DNA, the CDR3 is TGTGCCAGCAGCTTACTCCAGAACTATGGCTACACCTTC.

This chain connects TRBV5-6 to TRBJ1-1; no firm D call. This CDR3 comprises 14 residues. The germline V and J ends were trimmed by 3 bases and 5 bases, with 14 bases remaining between them. Germline V gene lookup returns CDR1 SGHDT and CDR2 YYEEEE. The CDR3 DNA sequence: TGTGCCAGCAGCTACGTGGGCGCGGGGACTGAAGCTTTCTTT. Translating gives CASSYVGAGTEAFF.

V gene TRBV7-9 combines with J gene TRBJ2-7; 10 bases agree with TRBD1. CDR1 and CDR2 (germline): SEHNR, FQNEAQ (reference sequence). The CDR3 extends over 13 amino acids. Trimming at V came to 5 bases and at J to 2 bases, leaving 0 bases not matched to a gene. The CDR3 DNA sequence: TGTGCCAGCAGCGACAGGGGGCCCTACGAGCAGTACTTC. Its protein product is CASSDRGPYEQYF.

The chain couples TRBV11-3 to TRBJ2-2; maybe TRBD1 (5 bases). Per germline, CDR1 SGHNT and CDR2 YENEEA. Deletions cut 1 base from V and 5 bases from J, with 5 bases between. This CDR3 has 13 residues. CDR3 DNA sequence: TGTGCCAGCAGCTTAGCAGGGACCGGGGAGCTGTTTTTT. Translated: CASSLAGTGELFF.

Details on this clone: The identical CDR3 is also encoded by other nucleotide sequences in the sample. The chain links TRBV12-3 or TRBV12-4 to TRBJ1-5, with TRBD1 as a possible D gene (5 bases). V was shortened by 3 bases and J by 5 bases, with 5 bases between the two germline ends. CDR3 length equals 12 residues. CDR3 DNA sequence: TGTGCCAGCAGTTTGGGGGATCAGCCCCAGCATTTT. Protein: CASSLGDQPQHF.

The chain joins TRBV19 to TRBJ1-5, with D possibly matching TRBD1 (6 bases). CDR3 size: 16 residues. Germline V lookup: CDR1 LNHDA, CDR2 SQIVND (reference sequence). The germline V and J ends were trimmed by 8 bases and 4 bases, with 21 bases remaining between them. In nucleotides, the CDR3 is TGTGCCAGTTCCTGGCAGTCAGGGGCTCAAAATCAGCCCCAGCATTTT. Protein product: CASSWQSGAQNQPQHF.

The rearrangement joins TRBV3-1 (or the pseudogene TRBV3-2) to TRBJ2-5; the D is unclear. This CDR3 region has 14 residues. The ends were cut back, 1 base at V and 4 bases at J, with 10 bases in the middle. Germline lookup yields CDR1 LGHDT and CDR2 YNNKEL (reference sequence). The CDR3 region is CASSQGFASETQYF. CDR3 in DNA: TGTGCCAGCAGCCAAGGTTTTGCCTCAGAGACCCAGTACTTC.

The rearrangement uses TRBV6-5 and TRBJ2-7; no definite D call. Germline V gene sequence: CDR1 MNHEY, CDR2 SVGAGI. V lost 6 bases and J 3 bases, leaving 18 bases between the germline ends. This CDR3 is built from 15 residues. DNA for the CDR3: TGTGCCAGCAGCCGCAACCTTATCAAGGTCTACGAGCAGTACTTC. As protein: CASSRNLIKVYEQYF.

The chain uses TRBV29-1 and TRBJ2-1; D is perhaps TRBD1 or TRBD2 (5 bases each). CDR1 SQVTM and CDR2 ANQGSEA come from the germline V gene. The CDR3 runs to 13 residues. The ends were cut back, 3 bases at V and 6 bases at J, with 12 bases in the middle. Written as DNA, the CDR3 is TGCAGCGTTGAGGGGGTTTTCGGCAATGAGCAGTTCTTC. Translated, it gives CSVEGVFGNEQFF.

The chain carries TRBV3-1 (or the pseudogene TRBV3-2) and TRBJ2-3; 8 positions match TRBD2. V lost 3 bases to trimming and J lost 4 bases; unmatched junction nucleotides: 0. From germline, CDR1 is LGHDT and CDR2 YNNKEL (reference sequence). The CDR3 sequence is 13 residues long. CDR3 bases: TGTGCCAGCAGCCAGCGGGGGGCAGATACGCAGTATTTT. Its translation: CASSQRGADTQYF.

The gene calls are TRBV2 and TRBJ1-1; no clear D gene. Germline assignment: CDR1 SNHLY and CDR2 FYNNEI. With 2 bases removed from V and 7 bases from J, the gap between germline ends came to 8 bases. The CDR3 extends over 12 amino acids. The CDR3 is CASSELGFEAFF. CDR3 sequence (DNA): TGTGCCAGCAGTGAACTCGGGTTTGAAGCTTTCTTT.

This chain connects TRBV12-5 to TRBJ2-5, with TRBD1 matching over 8 bases. The trim removed 5 bases at V and 3 bases at J, leaving 5 bases unmatched. CDR3 length equals 14 residues. The V gene's germline CDR1 is LGHNT and CDR2 FRNRAP. This CDR3 is CASGQPTGEETQYF. As DNA, the CDR3 is TGTGCTAGTGGTCAACCGACAGGGGAAGAGACCCAGTACTTC.

The CDR3 region is CASSVTSSTGELFF. The CDR3 nucleotides read TGTGCCAGCAGCGTAACCTCTTCCACCGGGGAGCTGTTTTTT. This chain uses TRBV9 with TRBJ2-2; D uncertain. CDR1 is SGDLS, CDR2 YYNGEE, per germline. Trimming pared 1 base from V and 4 bases from J, leaving 8 bases between. The CDR3 extends over 14 amino acids.

The chain recombines TRBV14 with TRBJ2-1, with 11 bases lining up with TRBD2. This CDR3 has 16 amino acids. Germline V gene data show CDR1 as SGHDN and CDR2 as FVKESK. With 2 bases clipped from V and 10 bases from J, the junction kept 10 bases outside the gene matches. Written as DNA, the CDR3 is TGTGCCAGCAGCCAAATCTCAACTAGCGGGAGTAGCGAGCAGTTCTTC. It yields the protein CASSQISTSGSSEQFF.

V gene TRBV9 combines with J gene TRBJ2-3; 8 bases match TRBD2. CDR3 size: 16 residues. The V segment lost 0 bases and the J segment 2 bases; nucleotides outside the gene matches: 5. Germline assignment: CDR1 SGDLS and CDR2 YYNGEE. CDR3 amino acids: CASSVVPGGYTDTQYF. CDR3 nucleotide sequence: TGTGCCAGCAGCGTAGTGCCGGGAGGGTACACAGATACGCAGTATTTT.

V is TRBV2 and J is TRBJ1-3; D gene unclear. This CDR3 has 16 amino acids. The V and J ends lost 1 base and 4 bases respectively, with 14 bases between them. In germline, CDR1 is SNHLY, CDR2 FYNNEI. The CDR3 here is CASSEGRRLSGNTIYF. CDR3 coding DNA: TGTGCCAGCAGTGAAGGGAGACGGCTGTCCGGAAACACCATATATTTT.

V is TRBV6-5 and J is TRBJ1-2; D unclear. V was shortened by 2 bases and J by 7 bases, with 17 bases between the two germline ends. Germline CDR1 and CDR2: MNHEY and SVGAGI. The CDR3 runs to 15 residues. The chain's CDR3 is CASSYDGRPGVGYTF. CDR3 in DNA: TGTGCCAGCAGTTACGACGGACGCCCCGGCGTTGGCTACACCTTC.

As DNA, the CDR3 is TGCGCCAGCAGCCCAAGACCGGGACTAGCGGGGGAGTACGAGCAGTACTTC. This sequence encodes CASSPRPGLAGEYEQYF. The rearrangement joins TRBV4-3 to TRBJ2-7; 14 bases agree with TRBD2. The CDR3 consists of 17 residues. Germline V lookup: CDR1 LGHNA, CDR2 YSLEER. J gave up 4 bases and V 4 bases, and 9 bases lay outside the gene matches.

Concerning this clone: The same CDR3 is also encoded by other DNA sequences in this sample. This chain links TRBV18 with TRBJ2-2; 11 nucleotides agree with TRBD1. V lost 6 bases to trimming and J lost 4 bases; unmatched junction nucleotides: 4. CDR3 size: 15 residues. The germline CDR1 and CDR2 sequences are KGHSH and LQKENI. This CDR3 reads CASSPGTGGTGELFF. The CDR3 DNA follows: TGTGCCAGCTCGCCCGGGACAGGGGGCACCGGGGAGCTGTTTTTT.

This chain uses TRBV7-9 with TRBJ1-2, with D hard to call. This CDR3 has 13 amino acids. Trimming took 5 bases from V and 4 from J, leaving 11 bases between them. Germline V gene data show CDR1 as SEHNR and CDR2 as FQNEAQ (reference sequence). CDR3 residues: CASSTETAYGYTF. The CDR3 DNA reads as TGTGCCAGCAGCACCGAGACTGCCTATGGCTACACCTTC.

The chain carries TRBV24-1 and TRBJ2-5; the D is unclear. The V gene lost 4 bases and the J gene lost 5 bases, with 10 bases spanning the gap. CDR1 and CDR2 (germline): KGHDR, SFDVKD. This CDR3 is 13 amino acids long. CDR3 amino acids: CATSDSYGETQYF. CDR3 coding DNA: TGTGCCACCAGTGACAGTTATGGGGAGACCCAGTACTTC.

The gene calls are TRBV6-2 or TRBV6-3 and TRBJ2-5; TRBD2 matches 13 bases. Germline V gives CDR1 MNHEY, CDR2 SVGEGT. Losses at the gene ends were 4 bases for V and 5 bases for J; bases not matched to a gene: 4. The CDR3 totals 15 residues. This CDR3 is CASSWTSGGMETQYF. The CDR3 nucleotides are TGTGCCAGCAGTTGGACTAGCGGGGGTATGGAGACCCAGTACTTC.